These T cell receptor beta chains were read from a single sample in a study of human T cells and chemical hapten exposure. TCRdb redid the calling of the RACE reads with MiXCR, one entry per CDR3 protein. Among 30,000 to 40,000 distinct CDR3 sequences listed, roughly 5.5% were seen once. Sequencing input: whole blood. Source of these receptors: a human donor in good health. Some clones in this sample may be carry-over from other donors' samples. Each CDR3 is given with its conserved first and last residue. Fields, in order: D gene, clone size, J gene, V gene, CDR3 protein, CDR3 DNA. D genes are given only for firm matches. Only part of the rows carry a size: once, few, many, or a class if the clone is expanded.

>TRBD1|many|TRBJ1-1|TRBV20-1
CSATDRVSEAFF
TGCAGTGCTACAGACAGGGTCTCTGAAGCTTTCTTT
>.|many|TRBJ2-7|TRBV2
CASSDMSYEQYF
TGTGCCAGCAGTGACATGAGCTACGAGCAGTACTTC
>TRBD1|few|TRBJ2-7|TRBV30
CACYPGDRKAFSYEQYF
TGTGCCTGTTATCCAGGGGACAGGAAAGCGTTCTCCTACGAGCAGTACTTC
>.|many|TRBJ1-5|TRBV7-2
CASSRDNNNNQPQHF
TGTGCCAGCAGCCGGGACAACAACAATAATCAGCCCCAGCATTTT
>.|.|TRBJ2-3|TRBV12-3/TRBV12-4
CASSWAGRTDTQYF
TGTGCCAGCAGTTGGGCAGGACGCACAGATACGCAGTATTTT
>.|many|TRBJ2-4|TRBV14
CASSQVGARGIQYF
TGTGCCAGCAGCCAAGTAGGGGCTCGGGGCATTCAGTACTTC
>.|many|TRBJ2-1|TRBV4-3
CASSQEERAGNEQFF
TGCGCCAGCAGCCAAGAGGAGCGGGCGGGGAATGAGCAGTTCTTC
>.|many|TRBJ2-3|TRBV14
CASSQGVQDTQYF
TGTGCCAGCAGCCAAGGGGTACAAGATACGCAGTATTTT
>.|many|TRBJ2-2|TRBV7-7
CASGIRGAQNTGELFF
TGTGCTAGCGGCATACGAGGGGCGCAGAACACCGGGGAGCTGTTTTTT
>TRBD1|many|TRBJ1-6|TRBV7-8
CASSQRTGVGNSPLHF
TGTGCCAGCAGCCAAAGGACAGGGGTGGGGAATTCACCCCTCCACTTT